These 6 T cell receptor beta chains share one sample of origin, sequenced in a study of blood T cells in healthy people across ages. With a J-beta primer mix and a sample-barcoded 5' primer, a second PCR ran about 6 to 11 cycles. TCRdb reanalysed the 5' RACE reads using MiXCR and keeps one entry per CDR3 protein. The sample yields about 2 million distinct CDR3 sequences, 49% seen once. Sequencing was done on a sample of blood. Every receptor here comes from a woman aged 35 to 49 in good health.

The chain combines TRBV6-5 with TRBJ1-5, with 9 bases identical to TRBD1. The CDR3 spans 15 residues. The junction had 12 bases not matched to a gene; V was cut back by 5 bases and J by 10 bases. Germline assignment: CDR1 MNHEY and CDR2 SVGAGI. In DNA form, the CDR3 reads TGTGCCAGCAGTGGGGGACAGGGTAGTAGCTACCCCCAGCATTTT. Translating gives CASSGGQGSSYPQHF.

In the case of this clonotype: The junction departs from the called germline gene at one end, perhaps through a read error. V is TRBV6-2 or TRBV6-3 and J is TRBJ2-3; no firm D call. Germline loops: CDR1 MNHEY, CDR2 SVGEGT. The CDR3 length is 14 residues. The CDR3, as DNA: TGTGCCAGCAGTTACCGGGCCTTCACAGATGCGCAGTATTTT. It yields the protein CASSYRAFTDAQYF.

The chain carries TRBV27 and TRBJ2-1; 7 nucleotides agree with TRBD2. Germline CDR1 reads MNHEY; CDR2 reads SMNVEV (reference sequence). The CDR3 loop spans 16 amino acids. Germline trimming cut 5 bases from V and 7 bases from J; bases unmatched to any gene: 14. CDR3 DNA sequence: TGTGCCAGCAGTGGCCCCAGCGGGGTAGTTTATAATGAGCAGTTCTTC. This sequence encodes CASSGPSGVVYNEQFF.

This clonotype was found a few times. This rearrangement joins TRBV6-1 to TRBJ2-4; TRBD1 or TRBD2 may be the D gene (6 bases each). Germline CDR1 is MNHNS and CDR2 is SASEGT. CDR3 length: 13 amino acids. The V end lost 9 bases, the J end lost 2 bases, and 11 bases lay between the germline ends. Here the CDR3 reads CASEGGTKNIQYF. For the CDR3, the DNA is TGTGCCAGTGAGGGGGGAACCAAAAACATTCAGTACTTC.

The V gene is TRBV24-1, the J gene TRBJ2-3; 8 positions agree with TRBD2. This CDR3 has 16 amino acids. Germline assignment: CDR1 KGHDR and CDR2 SFDVKD. Trimming took 4 bases from V and 2 from J; bases not matched to a gene: 7. The CDR3 region is CATSEKAGGFTDTQYF. The DNA for the CDR3 is TGTGCCACCAGTGAGAAGGCGGGGGGATTCACAGATACGCAGTATTTT.

This clonotype came up a few times. V and J are TRBV27 and TRBJ2-7, with D perhaps TRBD2 (5 bases). The CDR3 is made up of 13 amino acids. Germline-derived CDR1 and CDR2 are MNHEY and SMNVEV (reference sequence). The V gene lost 5 bases and the J gene lost 2 bases, with 10 bases spanning the gap. CDR3 sequence reads: CASSPSPPYEQYF. The CDR3 nucleotides read TGTGCCAGCAGTCCTAGCCCCCCCTACGAGCAGTACTTC.